This TCR beta chain was retrieved from a study of Ad26.COV2.S vaccination and SARS-CoV-2 variants. Regarding the study as a whole: Placebo recipients had lower spike-specific TCR breadth than vaccine recipients. Analytic work on TCR breadth and depth might have understated the full extent of total T cell responses.

Note on this clone: What it binds is unknown.

Treatment in this sample: some 20 received Ad26.COV2.S at low or high dose, single or two shots; about 5 received placebo; per-sample allocation not given. Collection of the samples took place on day 63 after the first injection of vaccine or placebo. This vaccine is an Ad26 vector that expresses the Wuhan-strain SARS-CoV-2 spike. The assay was immunoSEQ multiplex PCR, and TCRdb's table has in-frame clones only and misses some. The sample records some 350,000 clones, roughly 90% being singletons. J lost 4 bases, V lost 0 bases, and 3 bases had no gene match. The CDR3 runs to 15 residues. The V gene's germline CDR1 is LNHDA and CDR2 SQIVND (reference sequence).

The specimen was peripheral blood, collected in a trial of Ad26.COV2.S vaccine versus placebo. The rearrangement uses TRBV19 and TRBJ2-5, with TRBD2 identical over 9 bases. The clonotype originates from a person aged 18-60 years who received the Ad26.COV2.S COVID-19 vaccine or a placebo. The CDR3 loop reads CASSIDQTSGETQYF. For the CDR3, the DNA is TGTGCCAGTAGTATAGATCAGACTAGCGGAGAGACCCAGTACTTC. The complete variable domain, with remaining parts taken from reference TRBV19 and TRBJ2-5, reads DGGITQSPKYLFRKEGQNVTLSCEQNLNHDAMYWYRQDPGQGLRLIYYSQIVNDFQKGDIAEGYSVSREKKESFPLTVTSAQKNPTAFYLCASSIDQTSGETQYFGPGTRLLVL.